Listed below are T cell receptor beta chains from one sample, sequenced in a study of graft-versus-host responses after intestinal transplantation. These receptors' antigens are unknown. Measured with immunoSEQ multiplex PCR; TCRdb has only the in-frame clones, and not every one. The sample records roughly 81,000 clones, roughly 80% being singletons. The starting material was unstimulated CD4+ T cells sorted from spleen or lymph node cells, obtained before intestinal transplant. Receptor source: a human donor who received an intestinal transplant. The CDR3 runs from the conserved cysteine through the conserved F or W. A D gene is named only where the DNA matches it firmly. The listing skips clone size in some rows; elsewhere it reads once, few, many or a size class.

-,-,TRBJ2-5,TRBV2,TGTGCCAGCAGTATTCTCCGAGAGACCCAGTACTTC,CASSILRETQYF
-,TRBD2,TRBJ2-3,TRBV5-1,TGCGCCAGCAGCTTGGCCACGAGCGGGGGGGGGACAGATACGCAGTATTTT,CASSLATSGGGTDTQYF
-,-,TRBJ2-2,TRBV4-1,TGCGCCAGCAGCCGTTCGGCGGGGCCTACGGGCACCGGGGAGCTGTTTTTT,CASSRSAGPTGTGELFF
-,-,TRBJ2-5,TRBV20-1,TGCAGTGCTAGTAAAGAGACCCAGTACTTC,CSASKETQYF
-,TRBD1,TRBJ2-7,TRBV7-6,TGTGCCAGCAGCGTGGGACAGGGGGCGCGGGAGCAGTACTTC,CASSVGQGAREQYF
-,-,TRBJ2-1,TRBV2,TGTGCCAGCAACTCACTAGGCAATGAGCAGTTCTTC,CASNSLGNEQFF
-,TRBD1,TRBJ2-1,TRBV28,TGTGCCAGCAGTCAACGACAGGGCCGGTGGTTCTTC,CASSQRQGRWFF
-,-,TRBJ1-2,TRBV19,TGTGCCAGTAGTCGGCAGCGAGGTGGCTACACCTTC,CASSRQRGGYTF
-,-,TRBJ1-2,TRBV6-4,TGTGCCAGCAGCCCAGAGGCTAACTATGGCTACACCTTC,CASSPEANYGYTF
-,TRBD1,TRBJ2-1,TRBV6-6,TGTGCCAGCAGTTACCCCGGACAGGATCCAAGGAATGAGCAGTTCTTC,CASSYPGQDPRNEQFF
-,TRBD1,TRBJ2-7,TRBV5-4,TGTGCCAGCAGCACTGCCGGGACAGGATACTACGAGCAGTACTTC,CASSTAGTGYYEQYF
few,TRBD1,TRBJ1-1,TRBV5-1,TGCGCCAGCAGCTGGGGGACAGGGGGGACTGAAGCTTTCTTT,CASSWGTGGTEAFF
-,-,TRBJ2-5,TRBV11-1,TGTGCCAGCAGCTTCTCCAGAGGAGAGACCCAGTACTTC,CASSFSRGETQYF
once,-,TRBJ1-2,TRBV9,TGTGCCAGCAGCTTAGACAGGCACTATGGCTACACCTTC,CASSLDRHYGYTF
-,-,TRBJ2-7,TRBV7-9,TGTGCCAGCAGCTTAGGGGACACGTCTCACGAGCAGTACTTC,CASSLGDTSHEQYF
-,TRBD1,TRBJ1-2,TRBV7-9,TGTGCCAGCACCCAGGACCGGACAGGCGTATATGGCTACACCTTC,CASTQDRTGVYGYTF
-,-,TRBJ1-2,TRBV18,TGTGCCAGCTCACCACCCGGCAGCGAGTATGGCTACACCTTC,CASSPPGSEYGYTF
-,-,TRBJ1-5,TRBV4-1,TGCGCCAGCAGCCAAGGGCCAATCAATCAGCCCCAGCATTTT,CASSQGPINQPQHF
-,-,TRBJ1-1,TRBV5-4,TGTGCCAGCAGCTTGGAGGCAAGGAGAATCACTGAAGCTTTCTTT,CASSLEARRITEAFF
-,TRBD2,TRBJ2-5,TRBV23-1,TGCGCCAGCAGTCAATCGAGACTAGCGGGGGTGGAGACCCAGTACTTC,CASSQSRLAGVETQYF
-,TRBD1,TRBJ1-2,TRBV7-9,TGTGCCAGCAGCTCGGTGACAGGGAATGGCTACACCTTC,CASSSVTGNGYTF
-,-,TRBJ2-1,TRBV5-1,TGCGCCAGCAGCTTGCAGGGTGGTGAGCAGTTCTTC,CASSLQGGEQFF
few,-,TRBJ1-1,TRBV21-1,TGTGCCAGCAGCTCTACAGAATCCACTGAAGCTTTCTTT,CASSSTESTEAFF
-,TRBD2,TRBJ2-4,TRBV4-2,TGTGCCAGCAGCCAAGATTTAGGGACTATAACGTCCCTAGCCAAAAACATTCAGTACTTC,CASSQDLGTITSLAKNIQYF
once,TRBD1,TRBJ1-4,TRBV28,TGTGCCAGCAGCACTAGGGGGCTTAATGAAAAACTGTTTTTT,CASSTRGLNEKLFF
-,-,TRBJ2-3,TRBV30,TGTGCCTGGAGCGCCGAGAGTCGGGATACGCAGTATTTT,CAWSAESRDTQYF
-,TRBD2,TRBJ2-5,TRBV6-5,TGTGCCAGCAGTTGGGAACTAGCGGGAGTTCAAGAGACCCAGTACTTC,CASSWELAGVQETQYF
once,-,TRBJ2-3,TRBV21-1,TGTGCCAGCAGCCCGGTACCTAGCTGGAATTCAGATACGCAGTATTTT,CASSPVPSWNSDTQYF
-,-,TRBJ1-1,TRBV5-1,TGCGCCAGCAGTTCCGGGACTCCGAACACTGAAGCTTTCTTT,CASSSGTPNTEAFF
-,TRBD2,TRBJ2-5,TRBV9,TGTGCCAGCAGCCAAGAAGAGGGGGGCGGGAGGAGCCCCCAGTACTTC,CASSQEEGGGRSPQYF
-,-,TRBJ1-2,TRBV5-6,TGTGCCAGCAGTTACAGCTATGGCTACACCTTC,CASSYSYGYTF
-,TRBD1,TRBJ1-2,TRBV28,TGTGCCAGCAGTTCCCCGGACAGGCCTAACTATGGCTACACCTTC,CASSSPDRPNYGYTF
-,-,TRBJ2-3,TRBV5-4,TGTGCCAGCAGCTTAGTATACAACACAGATACGCAGTATTTT,CASSLVYNTDTQYF
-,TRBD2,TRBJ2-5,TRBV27,TGTGCCAGCAGTTTGGGAGGACTAGCCCAAGAGACCCAGTACTTC,CASSLGGLAQETQYF
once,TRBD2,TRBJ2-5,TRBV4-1,TGCGCCAGCAGCCAAGACCGACTAGCGGGAGGGCCGGTAGAGACCCAGTACTTC,CASSQDRLAGGPVETQYF
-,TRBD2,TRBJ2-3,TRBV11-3,TGTGCCAGCAGCCTCGGACTAGCGGGGGGAATAAATACGCAGTATTTT,CASSLGLAGGINTQYF
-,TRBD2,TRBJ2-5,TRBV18,TGTGCCAGCTCACCTATTGTCCCTAGCGGGAGGGAATTACAAGAGACCCAGTACTTC,CASSPIVPSGRELQETQYF
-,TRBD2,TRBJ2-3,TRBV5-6,TGTGCCAGCAGCTTGGTATTAGCGGGGGCAACAGATACGCAGTATTTT,CASSLVLAGATDTQYF
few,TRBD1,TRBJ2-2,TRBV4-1,TGCGCCAGTCGGAAGACAGGGGTGACCGGGGAGCTGTTTTTT,CASRKTGVTGELFF
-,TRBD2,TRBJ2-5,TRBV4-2,TGTGCCAGCAGCCAGGAAGGGACTAGCGAACAAGAGACCCAGTACTTC,CASSQEGTSEQETQYF
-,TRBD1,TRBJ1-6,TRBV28,TGTGCCAGCACCCTGTTGGACAGGGATAATTCACCCCTCCACTTT,CASTLLDRDNSPLHF
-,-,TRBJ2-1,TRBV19,TGTGCCAGTAGCTCACGGGGGGCGAATGAGCAGTTCTTC,CASSSRGANEQFF
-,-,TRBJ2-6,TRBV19,TGTGCCAGTAGTATGCATTCGACTTCTGGGGCCAACGTCCTGACTTTC,CASSMHSTSGANVLTF
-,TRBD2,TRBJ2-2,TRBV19,TGTGCCAGTAGTATTGGTAGCGGGAGGGCCTACACCGGGGAGCTGTTTTTT,CASSIGSGRAYTGELFF
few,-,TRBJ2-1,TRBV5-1,TGCGCCAGCAGCTTGGAGTTGGCGGGCACGGGGGGCGATGAGCAGTTCTTC,CASSLELAGTGGDEQFF
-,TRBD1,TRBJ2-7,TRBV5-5,TGTGCCAGCAGCCGGAGGACAGGATCTTACGAGCAGTACTTC,CASSRRTGSYEQYF
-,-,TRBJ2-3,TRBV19,TGTGCCAGTAGTATGGAGAGGGATACGCAGTATTTT,CASSMERDTQYF
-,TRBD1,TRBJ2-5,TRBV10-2,TGCGCCAGCAGCAGGGGGCAGGAGACCCAGTACTTC,CASSRGQETQYF
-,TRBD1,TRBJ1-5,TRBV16,TGTGCCAGCAGCGACAGGGGGGATAGCAATCAGCCCCAGCATTTT,CASSDRGDSNQPQHF
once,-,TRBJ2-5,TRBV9,TGTGCCAGCAGCGTATCAGAACAAGAGACCCAGTACTTC,CASSVSEQETQYF
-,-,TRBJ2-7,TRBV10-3,TGTGCCATCAGTGAGTCGGACAGCTACGAGCAGTACTTC,CAISESDSYEQYF
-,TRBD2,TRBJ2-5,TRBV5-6,TGTGCCAGCAGCTTGGAGTTTAGCGGGGGACTCGGGACCCAGTACTTC,CASSLEFSGGLGTQYF
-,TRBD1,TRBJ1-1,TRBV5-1,TGCGCCAGCCACCGGGACAGTTTGAACACTGAAGCTTTCTTT,CASHRDSLNTEAFF